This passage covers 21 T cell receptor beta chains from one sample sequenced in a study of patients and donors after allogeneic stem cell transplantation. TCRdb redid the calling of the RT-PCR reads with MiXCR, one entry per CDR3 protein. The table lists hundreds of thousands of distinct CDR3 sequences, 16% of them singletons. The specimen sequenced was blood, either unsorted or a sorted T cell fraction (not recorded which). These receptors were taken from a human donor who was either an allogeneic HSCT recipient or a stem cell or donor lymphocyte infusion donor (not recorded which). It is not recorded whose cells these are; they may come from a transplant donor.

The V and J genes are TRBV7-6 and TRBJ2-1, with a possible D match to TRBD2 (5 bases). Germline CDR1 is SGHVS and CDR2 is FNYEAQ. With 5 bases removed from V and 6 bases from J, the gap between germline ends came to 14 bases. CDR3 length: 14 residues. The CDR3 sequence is CASSTSGVGNEQFF. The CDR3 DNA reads TGTGCCAGCAGCACTAGTGGGGTGGGCAATGAGCAGTTCTTC.

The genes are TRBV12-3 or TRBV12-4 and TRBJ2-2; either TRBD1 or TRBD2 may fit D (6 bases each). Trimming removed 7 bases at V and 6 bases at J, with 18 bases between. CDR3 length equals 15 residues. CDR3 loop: CASTPGDWWPGELFF. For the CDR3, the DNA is TGTGCCAGCACTCCAGGGGACTGGTGGCCCGGGGAGCTGTTTTTT.

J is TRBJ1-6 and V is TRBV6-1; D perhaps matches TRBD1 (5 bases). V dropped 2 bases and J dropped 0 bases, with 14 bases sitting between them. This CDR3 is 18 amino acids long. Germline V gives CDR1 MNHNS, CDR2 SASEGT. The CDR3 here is CASSERGPSSSYNSPLHF. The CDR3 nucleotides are TGTGCCAGCAGTGAAAGGGGCCCGTCGAGCTCCTATAATTCACCCCTCCACTTT.

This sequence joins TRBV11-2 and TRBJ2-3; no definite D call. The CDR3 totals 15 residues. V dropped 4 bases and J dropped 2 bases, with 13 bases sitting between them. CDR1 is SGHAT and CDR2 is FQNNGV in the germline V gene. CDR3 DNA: TGTGCCAGCAGCTCGGTGAAAGATCACACAGATACGCAGTATTTT. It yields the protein CASSSVKDHTDTQYF. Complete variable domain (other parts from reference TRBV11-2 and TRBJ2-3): EAGVAQSPRYKIIEKRQSVAFWCNPISGHATLYWYQQILGQGPKLLIQFQNNGVVDDSQLPKDRFSAERLKGVDSTLKIQPAKLEDSAVYLCASSSVKDHTDTQYFGPGTRLTVL.

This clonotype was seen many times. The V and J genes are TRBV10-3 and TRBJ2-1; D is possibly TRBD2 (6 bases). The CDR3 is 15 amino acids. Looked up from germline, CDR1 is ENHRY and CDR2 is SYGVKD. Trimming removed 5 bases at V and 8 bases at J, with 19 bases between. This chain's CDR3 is CAISTGLSDPYEQFF. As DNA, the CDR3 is TGTGCCATCAGTACGGGACTCTCCGACCCCTATGAGCAGTTCTTC.

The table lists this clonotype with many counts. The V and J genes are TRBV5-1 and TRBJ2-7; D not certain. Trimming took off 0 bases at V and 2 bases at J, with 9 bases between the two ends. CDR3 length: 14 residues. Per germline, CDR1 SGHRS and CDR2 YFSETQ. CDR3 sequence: CASSLGAPTYEQYF. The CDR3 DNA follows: TGCGCCAGCAGCTTGGGGGCACCCACCTACGAGCAGTACTTC.

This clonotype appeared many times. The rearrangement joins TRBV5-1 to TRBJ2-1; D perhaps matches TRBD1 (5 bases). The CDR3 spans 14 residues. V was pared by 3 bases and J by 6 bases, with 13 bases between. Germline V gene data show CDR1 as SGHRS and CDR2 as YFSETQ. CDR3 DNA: TGCGCCAGCAGCTGGGGCAGAGTGGGCAATGAGCAGTTCTTC. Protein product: CASSWGRVGNEQFF.

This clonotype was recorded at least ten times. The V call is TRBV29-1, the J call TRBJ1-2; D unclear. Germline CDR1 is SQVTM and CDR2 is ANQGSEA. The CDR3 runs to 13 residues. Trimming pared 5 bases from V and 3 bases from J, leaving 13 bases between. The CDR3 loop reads CSVPGLRDYGYTF. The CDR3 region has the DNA TGCAGCGTTCCGGGCCTAAGGGACTATGGCTACACCTTC. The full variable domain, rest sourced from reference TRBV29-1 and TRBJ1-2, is SAVISQKPSRDICQRGTSLTIQCQVDSQVTMMFWYRQQPGQSLTLIATANQGSEATYESGFVIDKFPISRPNLTFSTLTVSNMSPEDSSIYLCSVPGLRDYGYTFGSGTRLTVV.

CDR3 sequence: CASSLSQGAGYGYTF. DNA of the CDR3: TGTGCCAGCAGCTTAAGCCAGGGGGCAGGGTATGGCTACACCTTC. The rearrangement uses TRBV7-3 and TRBJ1-2; 8 positions agree with TRBD1. The CDR3 extends over 15 amino acids. With V trimmed by 1 base and J by 5 bases, 6 bases remained unmatched. CDR1 and CDR2 (germline): SGHTA, FQGTGA.

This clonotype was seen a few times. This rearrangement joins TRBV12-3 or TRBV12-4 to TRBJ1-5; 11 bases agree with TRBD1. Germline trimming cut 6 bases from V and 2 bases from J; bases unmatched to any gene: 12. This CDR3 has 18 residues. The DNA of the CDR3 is TGTGCCAGCAGCCGCGGGACAGGGGGGCGGCGTGGCAATCAGCCCCAGCATTTT. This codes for CASSRGTGGRRGNQPQHF.

CDR3 region: CASSPTGGRNTQYF. In DNA form, the CDR3 reads TGTGCCAGCAGTCCAACGGGCGGCAGAAATACGCAGTATTTT. The chain employs TRBV7-2 and TRBJ2-3, with D hard to call. Germline V gives CDR1 SGHTA, CDR2 FQGNSA. With 6 bases removed from V and 7 bases from J, the gap between germline ends came to 17 bases. This CDR3 region has 14 residues.

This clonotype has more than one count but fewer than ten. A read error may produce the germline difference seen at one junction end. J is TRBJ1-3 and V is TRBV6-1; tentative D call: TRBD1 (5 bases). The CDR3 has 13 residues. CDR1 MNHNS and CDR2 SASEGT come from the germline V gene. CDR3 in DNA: TGTGCCAGCGCTCCGGGGCCTGGGAACACCATATATTTT. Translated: CASAPGPGNTIYF.

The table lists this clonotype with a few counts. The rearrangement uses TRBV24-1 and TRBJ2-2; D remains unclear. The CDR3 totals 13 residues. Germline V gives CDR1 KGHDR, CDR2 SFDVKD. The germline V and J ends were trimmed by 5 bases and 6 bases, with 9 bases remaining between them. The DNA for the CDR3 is TGTGCCACCAGTGGGTCTCCCCCCGGGGAGCTGTTTTTT. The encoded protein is CATSGSPPGELFF.

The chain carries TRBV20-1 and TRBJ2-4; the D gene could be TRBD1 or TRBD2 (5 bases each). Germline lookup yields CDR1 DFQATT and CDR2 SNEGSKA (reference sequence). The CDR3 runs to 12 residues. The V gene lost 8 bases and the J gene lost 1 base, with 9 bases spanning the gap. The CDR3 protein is CSIREAKNIQYF. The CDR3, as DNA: TGCAGTATCAGGGAGGCCAAAAACATTCAGTACTTC.

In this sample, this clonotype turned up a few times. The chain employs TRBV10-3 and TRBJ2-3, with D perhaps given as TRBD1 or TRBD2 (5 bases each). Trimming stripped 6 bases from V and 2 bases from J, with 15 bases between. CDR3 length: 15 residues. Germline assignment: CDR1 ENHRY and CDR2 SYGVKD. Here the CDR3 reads CAIREGTEYTDTQYF. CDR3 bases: TGTGCCATCAGAGAGGGGACCGAATACACAGATACGCAGTATTTT.

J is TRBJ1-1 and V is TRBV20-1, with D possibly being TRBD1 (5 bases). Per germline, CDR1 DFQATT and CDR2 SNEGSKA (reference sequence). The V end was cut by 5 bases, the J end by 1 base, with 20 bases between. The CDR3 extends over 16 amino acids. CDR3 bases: TGCAGTGCTCCGATACCCAGGTGGGGGAGGAACACTGAAGCTTTCTTT. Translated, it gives CSAPIPRWGRNTEAFF.

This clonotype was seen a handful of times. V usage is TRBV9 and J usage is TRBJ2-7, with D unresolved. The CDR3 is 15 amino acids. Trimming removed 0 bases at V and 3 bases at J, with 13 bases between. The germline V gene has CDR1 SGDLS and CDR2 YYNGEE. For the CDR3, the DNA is TGTGCCAGCAGCGTAGACTACTCTACCTACTACGAGCAGTACTTC. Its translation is CASSVDYSTYYEQYF.

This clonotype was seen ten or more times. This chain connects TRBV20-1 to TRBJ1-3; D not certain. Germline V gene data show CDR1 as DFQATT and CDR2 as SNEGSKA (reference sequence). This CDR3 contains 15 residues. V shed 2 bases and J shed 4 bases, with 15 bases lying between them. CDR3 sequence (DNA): TGCAGTGCTAGACCGCGTGGGCATAGAGGAAACACCATATATTTT. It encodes CSARPRGHRGNTIYF.

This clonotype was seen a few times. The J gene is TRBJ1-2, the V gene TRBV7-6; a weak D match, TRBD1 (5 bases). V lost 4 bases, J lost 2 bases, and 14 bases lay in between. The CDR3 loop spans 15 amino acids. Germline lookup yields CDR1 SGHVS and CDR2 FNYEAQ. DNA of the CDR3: TGTGCCAGCAGCTCCGGACATTATCCCAACTATGGCTACACCTTC. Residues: CASSSGHYPNYGYTF.

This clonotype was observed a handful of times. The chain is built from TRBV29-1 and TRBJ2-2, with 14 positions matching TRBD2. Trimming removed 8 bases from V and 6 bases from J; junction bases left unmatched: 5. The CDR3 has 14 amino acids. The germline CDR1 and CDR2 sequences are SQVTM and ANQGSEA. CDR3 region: CSSRLAGGAGELFF. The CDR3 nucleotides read TGCAGCTCTCGACTAGCGGGAGGGGCCGGGGAGCTGTTTTTT.

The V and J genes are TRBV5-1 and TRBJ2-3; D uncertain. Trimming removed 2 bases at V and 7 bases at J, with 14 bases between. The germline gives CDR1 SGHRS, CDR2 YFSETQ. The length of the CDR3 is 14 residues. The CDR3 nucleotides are TGCGCCAGCAGCTTAGGACCCGACGGTAATACGCAGTATTTT. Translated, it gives CASSLGPDGNTQYF.